This is a list of T cell receptor beta chains from one sample in a study of blood T cell repertoires in COVID-19. Repertoires were generated with immunoSEQ multiplex PCR, while TCRdb's copy carries only in-frame clones and drops some. The sample lists 150,000 or so clones, 84% seen once, with approximately 18% in the top ten. The sample consisted of peripheral blood. These receptors were obtained from a woman aged 80 or over with acute or convalescent COVID-19. Both conserved end residues are part of each CDR3. D genes are given only for firm matches. Clone size is stated in some rows and not others, as once, few, many or a class when expanded.

CDR3 protein	CDR3 DNA	V gene	J gene	D gene	clone size
CASSSSPGGRITDTQYF	TGTGCCAGCAGCTCCAGTCCGGGGGGGCGCATCACAGATACGCAGTATTTT	TRBV9	TRBJ2-3	TRBD2	.
CASSPRQGTYEQYF	TGTGCCAGCTCACCCCGACAGGGGACCTACGAGCAGTACTTC	TRBV18	TRBJ2-7	TRBD1	.
CASSLGAGILAKNIQYF	TGTGCCAGCAGCTTAGGGGCGGGCATACTAGCCAAAAACATTCAGTACTTC	TRBV7-2	TRBJ2-4	.	.
CASNGQVNNYGYTF	TGTGCCAGTAACGGACAGGTGAATAACTATGGCTACACCTTC	TRBV19	TRBJ1-2	TRBD1	.
CASILGGEAFF	TGTGCCAGTATCCTCGGTGGTGAAGCTTTCTTT	TRBV19	TRBJ1-1	.	.
CASSLGGGSNQPQHF	TGTGCCAGCAGCCTGGGGGGTGGGAGCAATCAGCCCCAGCATTTT	TRBV7-2	TRBJ1-5	.	.
CSVGLVREQFF	TGCAGCGTGGGACTAGTACGGGAGCAGTTCTTC	TRBV29-1	TRBJ2-1	TRBD2	.
CASSLDSAVSYNEQFF	TGCGCCAGCAGCTTGGATTCCGCAGTCTCCTACAATGAGCAGTTCTTC	TRBV5-1	TRBJ2-1	.	.
CASSQASYEQYF	TGTGCCAGCAGCCAGGCCTCCTACGAGCAGTACTTC	TRBV3-1/TRBV3-2	TRBJ2-7	.	.
CASSPGTVTEAFF	TGTGCCAGCTCACCCGGGACAGTCACTGAAGCTTTCTTT	TRBV18	TRBJ1-1	TRBD1	once
CASSSRASYEQYF	TGTGCCAGCAGTTCCAGGGCCTCCTACGAGCAGTACTTC	TRBV27	TRBJ2-7	.	.
CAGGQSKNIQYF	TGTGCCGGGGGACAGTCCAAAAACATTCAGTACTTC	TRBV30	TRBJ2-4	TRBD1	.
CASSLGGIRPPLDEQFF	TGTGCCAGCAGCTTAGGTGGCATCAGGCCCCCCCTCGATGAGCAGTTCTTC	TRBV13	TRBJ2-1	.	once
CASSVATTGQSSGNTIYF	TGTGCCAGCAGCGTAGCTACGACAGGGCAAAGCTCTGGAAACACCATATATTTT	TRBV9	TRBJ1-3	TRBD1	.